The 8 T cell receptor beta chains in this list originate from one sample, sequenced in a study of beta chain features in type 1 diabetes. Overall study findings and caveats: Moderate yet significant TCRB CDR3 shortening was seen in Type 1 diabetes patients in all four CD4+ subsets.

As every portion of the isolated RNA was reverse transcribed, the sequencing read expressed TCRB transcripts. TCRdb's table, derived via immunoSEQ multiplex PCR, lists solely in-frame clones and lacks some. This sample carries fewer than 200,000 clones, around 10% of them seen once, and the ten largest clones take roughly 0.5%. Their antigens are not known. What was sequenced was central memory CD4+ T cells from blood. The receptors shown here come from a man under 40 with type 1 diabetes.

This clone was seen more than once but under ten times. The CDR3 DNA is TGTGCCAGTAGTAAAGGACTAGCGGGAGGCGAGCAGTACTTC. It codes for CASSKGLAGGEQYF. The chain couples TRBV19 to TRBJ2-7; 14 bases are shared with TRBD2. Trimming removed 4 bases from V and 6 bases from J; junction bases left unmatched: 2. The CDR3 totals 14 residues. Germline CDR1 and CDR2: LNHDA and SQIVND (reference sequence). The entire variable domain, with the rest obtained from reference TRBV19 and TRBJ2-7, is as follows: DGGITQSPKYLFRKEGQNVTLSCEQNLNHDAMYWYRQDPGQGLRLIYYSQIVNDFQKGDIAEGYSVSREKKESFPLTVTSAQKNPTAFYLCASSKGLAGGEQYFGPGTRLTVT.

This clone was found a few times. The CDR3: CATSRGGTVTEAFF. The CDR3 region has the DNA TGTGCCACCAGCAGAGGGGGGACAGTCACTGAAGCTTTCTTT. The chain links TRBV15 to TRBJ1-1; TRBD1 matches 7 bases. The germline gives CDR1 LNHNV, CDR2 YYDKDF (reference sequence). The CDR3 contains 14 residues. Trimming cost V 1 base and J 4 bases; bases outside gene matches: 3. Drawing the rest from reference TRBV15 and TRBJ1-1, the complete variable domain is DAMVIQNPRYQVTQFGKPVTLSCSQTLNHNVMYWYQQKSSQAPKLLFHYYDKDFNNEADTPDNFQSRRPNTSFCFLDIRSPGLGDTAMYLCATSRGGTVTEAFFGQGTRLTVV.

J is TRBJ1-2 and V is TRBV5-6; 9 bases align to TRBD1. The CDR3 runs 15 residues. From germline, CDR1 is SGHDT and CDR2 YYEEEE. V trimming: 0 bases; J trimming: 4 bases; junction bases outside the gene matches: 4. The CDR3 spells CASSLGMTGGYGYTF. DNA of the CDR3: TGTGCCAGCAGCTTGGGAATGACAGGGGGCTATGGCTACACCTTC.

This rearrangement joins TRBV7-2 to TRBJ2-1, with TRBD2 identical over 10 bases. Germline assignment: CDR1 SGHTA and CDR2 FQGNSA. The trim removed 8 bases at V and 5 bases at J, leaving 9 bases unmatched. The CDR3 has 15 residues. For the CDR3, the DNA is TGTGCCAGCGCGAGGAGGACTAGCGGAAACAATGAGCAGTTCTTC. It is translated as CASARRTSGNNEQFF.

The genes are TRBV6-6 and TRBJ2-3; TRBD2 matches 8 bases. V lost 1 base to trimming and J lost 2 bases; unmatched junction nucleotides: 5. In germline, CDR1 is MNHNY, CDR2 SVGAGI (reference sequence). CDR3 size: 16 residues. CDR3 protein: CASSYFRGRSTDTQYF. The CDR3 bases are TGTGCCAGCAGTTACTTCCGCGGGAGGTCCACAGATACGCAGTATTTT.

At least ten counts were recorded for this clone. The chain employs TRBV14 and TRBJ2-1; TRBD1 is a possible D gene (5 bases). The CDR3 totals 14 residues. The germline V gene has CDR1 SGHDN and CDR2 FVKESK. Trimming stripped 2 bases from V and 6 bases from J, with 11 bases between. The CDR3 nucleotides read TGTGCCAGCAGCCAACGAGCTAGGGGCAATGAGCAGTTCTTC. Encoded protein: CASSQRARGNEQFF.

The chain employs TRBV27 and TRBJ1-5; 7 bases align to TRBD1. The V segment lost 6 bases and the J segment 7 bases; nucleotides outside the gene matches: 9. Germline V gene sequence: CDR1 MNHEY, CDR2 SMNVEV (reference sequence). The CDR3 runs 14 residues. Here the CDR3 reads CASSLQGRGQPQHF. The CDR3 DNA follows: TGTGCCAGCAGCCTACAGGGGCGCGGGCAGCCCCAGCATTTT.

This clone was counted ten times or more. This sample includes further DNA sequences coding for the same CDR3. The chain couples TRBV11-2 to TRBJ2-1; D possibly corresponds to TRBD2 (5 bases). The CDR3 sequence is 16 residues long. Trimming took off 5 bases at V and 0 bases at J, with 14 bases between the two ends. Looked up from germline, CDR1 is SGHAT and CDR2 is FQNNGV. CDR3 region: CASSPLRGPSYNEQFF. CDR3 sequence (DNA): TGTGCCAGCAGCCCCCTACGGGGTCCCTCCTACAATGAGCAGTTCTTC.